These T cell receptor beta chains were read from a single sample in a study of STAT5B mutations in CD4+ large granular lymphocyte leukemia. Here immunoSEQ multiplex PCR was the method, and the copy in TCRdb shows in-frame clones only, minus some. The sample holds around 30,000 clones, approximately 70% seen once. Sequencing input: CD4+ T cells from blood buffy coats. These receptors all stem from a human donor in good health. The CDR3 runs from the conserved cysteine through the conserved F or W. A D gene is named only where the DNA matches it firmly. Some rows mark clone size as missing; the rest say once, few, many or name a class of expanded clone.

cdr3_length	clone_size	v_call	j_call	d_call	cdr3_aa	cdr3_nt
12	.	TRBV28	TRBJ1-5	TRBD1	CASSQGGQPQHF	TGTGCCAGCAGTCAGGGGGGCCAGCCCCAGCATTTT
14	.	TRBV30	TRBJ1-3	.	CAWNIGSSGNTIYF	TGTGCCTGGAATATCGGCTCCTCTGGAAACACCATATATTTT
12	few	TRBV19	TRBJ2-2	.	CASSMYPGELFF	TGTGCCAGTAGTATGTACCCCGGGGAGCTGTTTTTT
17	.	TRBV4-1	TRBJ1-3	.	CASSQKRTDSSGNTIYF	TGCGCCAGCAGCCAGAAGCGGACCGACAGCTCTGGAAACACCATATATTTT
13	.	TRBV6-6	TRBJ1-4	.	CASSYVSNEKLFF	TGTGCCAGCAGTTACGTCAGTAATGAAAAACTGTTTTTT
13	.	TRBV10-3	TRBJ1-2	.	CAISGGLIYGYTF	TGTGCCATCAGCGGGGGACTTATCTATGGCTACACCTTC
16	.	TRBV5-1	TRBJ1-6	.	CASSSGRRDANSPLHF	TGCGCCAGCAGCTCAGGACGCCGGGACGCCAATTCACCCCTCCACTTT
13	.	TRBV19	TRBJ1-2	.	CASSPPGGDGYTF	TGTGCCAGTAGCCCCCCCGGGGGAGATGGCTACACCTTC
17	.	TRBV4-3	TRBJ2-3	.	CASSQDLGRRRTDTQYF	TGCGCCAGCAGCCAAGATCTGGGAAGGAGACGCACAGATACGCAGTATTTT
15	few	TRBV9	TRBJ1-2	.	CASSTDPNFNYGYTF	TGTGCCAGCAGCACAGACCCAAATTTCAACTATGGCTACACCTTC
12	.	TRBV6-5	TRBJ1-2	.	CASSDRVYGYTF	TGTGCCAGCAGTGACCGGGTATATGGCTACACCTTC
14	.	TRBV18	TRBJ2-7	.	CASSPPELPYEQYF	TGTGCCAGCTCACCACCAGAATTGCCTTACGAGCAGTACTTC
13	.	TRBV2	TRBJ1-4	.	CASNLNLVGKLFF	TGTGCCAGCAATCTGAACCTCGTGGGGAAACTGTTTTTT
14	.	TRBV6-5	TRBJ1-6	TRBD1	CASTRGQGSSPLHF	TGTGCCAGCACGAGGGGACAGGGTAGTTCACCCCTCCACTTT
14	.	TRBV4-2	TRBJ1-6	.	CASSQEHSNSPLHF	TGTGCCAGCAGCCAAGAGCACAGTAATTCACCCCTCCACTTT
17	.	TRBV4-1	TRBJ1-5	TRBD1	CASSQDPGTDSNQPQHF	TGCGCCAGCAGCCAAGACCCCGGGACAGATAGCAATCAGCCCCAGCATTTT
14	.	TRBV9	TRBJ1-2	.	CASSVERGLYGYTF	TGTGCCAGCAGCGTAGAAAGGGGCCTCTATGGCTACACCTTC
18	.	TRBV7-2	TRBJ2-7	.	CASSSRGAAAVTPYEQYF	TGTGCCAGCAGCTCAAGGGGGGCAGCCGCAGTCACACCCTACGAGCAGTACTTC
16	.	TRBV9	TRBJ1-3	.	CASSPLTGGAGNTIYF	TGTGCCAGCAGCCCTCTCACGGGAGGGGCTGGAAACACCATATATTTT
12	.	TRBV9	TRBJ2-2	.	CASSENTGELFF	TGTGCCAGCTCGGAGAACACCGGGGAGCTGTTTTTT
15	.	TRBV5-5	TRBJ1-4	.	CASSQDSRFGEKLFF	TGTGCCAGCAGCCAAGACAGTAGATTCGGTGAAAAACTGTTTTTT
16	.	TRBV9	TRBJ2-2	TRBD2	CASNRGGLRNTGELFF	TGTGCCAGCAACCGGGGGGGCTTAAGGAACACCGGGGAGCTGTTTTTT
15	.	TRBV19	TRBJ1-5	.	CASSIGAKRNQPQHF	TGTGCCAGTAGTATAGGTGCCAAGAGGAATCAGCCCCAGCATTTT
13	.	TRBV10-3	TRBJ1-1	.	CAISDPGSFEAFF	TGTGCCATCAGTGACCCAGGGTCTTTCGAAGCTTTCTTT
15	.	TRBV9	TRBJ2-3	.	CASSVGPVSTDTQYF	TGTGCCAGCAGCGTAGGGCCAGTCAGCACAGATACGCAGTATTTT
15	.	TRBV28	TRBJ2-7	TRBD2	CASSPYGGTSYEQYF	TGTGCCAGCAGTCCCTACGGGGGGACCAGCTACGAGCAGTACTTC
12	.	TRBV29-1	TRBJ2-3	.	CSVLLGTDTQYF	TGCAGCGTGTTGTTAGGGACAGATACGCAGTATTTT
15	.	TRBV19	TRBJ2-7	.	CASSIAPTGPPKQYF	TGTGCCAGTAGTATCGCCCCCACTGGGCCGCCAAAGCAGTACTTC
15	once	TRBV9	TRBJ2-1	.	CASSPRRDRTNEQFF	TGTGCCAGCAGCCCGCGTCGGGACCGTACCAATGAGCAGTTCTTC
18	.	TRBV30	TRBJ1-4	TRBD1	CAWSGGDRGPPTNEKLFF	TGTGCCTGGAGTGGGGGGGACAGGGGGCCGCCCACTAATGAAAAACTGTTTTTT
14	.	TRBV5-4	TRBJ2-5	TRBD1	CASSPTGQTETQYF	TGTGCCAGCAGCCCGACGGGACAGACAGAGACCCAGTACTTC
11	.	TRBV29-1	TRBJ2-3	.	CSFEGADTQYF	TGCAGCTTTGAGGGGGCAGATACGCAGTATTTT
11	.	TRBV29-1	TRBJ1-1	.	CSVRPSTEAFF	TGCAGCGTACGACCAAGCACTGAAGCTTTCTTT
14	.	TRBV9	TRBJ1-5	.	CASSVGVNNQPQHF	TGTGCCAGCAGCGTAGGGGTGAATAATCAGCCCCAGCATTTT
18	.	TRBV5-1	TRBJ2-1	TRBD2	CASSFRTSGGLSYNEQFF	TGCGCCAGCAGCTTCAGGACTAGCGGGGGACTTTCCTACAATGAGCAGTTCTTC
16	.	TRBV2	TRBJ2-5	TRBD1	CASSEALTGGWETQYF	TGTGCCAGCAGTGAAGCGCTGACAGGGGGGTGGGAGACCCAGTACTTC